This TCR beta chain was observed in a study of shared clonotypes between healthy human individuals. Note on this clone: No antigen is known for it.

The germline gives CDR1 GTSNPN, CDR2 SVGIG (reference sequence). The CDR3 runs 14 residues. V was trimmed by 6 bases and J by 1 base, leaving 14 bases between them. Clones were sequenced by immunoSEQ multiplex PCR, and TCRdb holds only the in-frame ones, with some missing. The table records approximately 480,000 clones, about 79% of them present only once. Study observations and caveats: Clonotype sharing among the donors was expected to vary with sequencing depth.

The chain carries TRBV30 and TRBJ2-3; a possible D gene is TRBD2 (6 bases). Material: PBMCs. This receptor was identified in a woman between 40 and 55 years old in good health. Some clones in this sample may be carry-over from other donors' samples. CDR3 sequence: CACNERAGTDTQYF. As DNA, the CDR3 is TGTGCCTGTAACGAGCGGGCCGGCACAGATACGCAGTATTTT.